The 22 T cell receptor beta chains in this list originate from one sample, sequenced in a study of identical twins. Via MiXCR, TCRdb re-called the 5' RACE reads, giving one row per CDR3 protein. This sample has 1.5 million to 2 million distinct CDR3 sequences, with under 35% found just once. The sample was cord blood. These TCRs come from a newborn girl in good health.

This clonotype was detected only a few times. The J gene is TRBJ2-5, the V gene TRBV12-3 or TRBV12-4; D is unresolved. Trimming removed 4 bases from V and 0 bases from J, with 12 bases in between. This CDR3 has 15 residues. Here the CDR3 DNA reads TGTGCCAGCAGTTGGAACATAGAGTACCAAGAGACCCAGTACTTC. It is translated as CASSWNIEYQETQYF.

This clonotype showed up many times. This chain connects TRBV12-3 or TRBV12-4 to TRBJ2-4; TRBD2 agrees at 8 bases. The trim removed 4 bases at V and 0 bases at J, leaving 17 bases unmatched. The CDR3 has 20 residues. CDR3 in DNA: TGTGCCAGCAGTTCCCATTTAGCGGGGTACCCCAGATTAGCCAAAAACATTCAGTACTTC. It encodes CASSSHLAGYPRLAKNIQYF.

Here the CDR3 reads CAINRQGSTYEQYF. CDR3 DNA: TGTGCCATCAATAGACAGGGGTCGACCTACGAGCAGTACTTC. The chain couples TRBV10-3 to TRBJ2-7, with 8 bases aligning to TRBD1. The CDR3 is made up of 14 amino acids. The ends lost 7 bases at V and 2 bases at J; junction bases unmatched: 7. Germline V gene lookup returns CDR1 ENHRY and CDR2 SYGVKD.

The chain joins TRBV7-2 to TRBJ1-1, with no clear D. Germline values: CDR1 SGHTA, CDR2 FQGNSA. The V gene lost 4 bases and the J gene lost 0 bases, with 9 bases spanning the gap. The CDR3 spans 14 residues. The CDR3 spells CASSSRSMNTEAFF. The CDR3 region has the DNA TGTGCCAGCAGCTCTAGGTCCATGAACACTGAAGCTTTCTTT.

CDR3 nucleotide sequence: TGTGCCATCAGTGAGTCAGGGCCGGGGAACACTGAAGCTTTCTTT. Encoded protein: CAISESGPGNTEAFF. This rearrangement joins TRBV10-3 to TRBJ1-1, with D hard to call. CDR3 length equals 15 residues. CDR1 is ENHRY and CDR2 is SYGVKD in the germline V gene. V lost 0 bases and J 1 base, leaving 9 bases between the germline ends.

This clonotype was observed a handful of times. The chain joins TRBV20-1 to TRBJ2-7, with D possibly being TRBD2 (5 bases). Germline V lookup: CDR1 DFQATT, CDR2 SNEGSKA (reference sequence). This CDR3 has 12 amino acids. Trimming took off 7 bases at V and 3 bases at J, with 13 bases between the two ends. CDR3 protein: CSVSRADYEQYF. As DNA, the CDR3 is TGCAGTGTCTCGCGGGCCGACTACGAGCAGTACTTC.

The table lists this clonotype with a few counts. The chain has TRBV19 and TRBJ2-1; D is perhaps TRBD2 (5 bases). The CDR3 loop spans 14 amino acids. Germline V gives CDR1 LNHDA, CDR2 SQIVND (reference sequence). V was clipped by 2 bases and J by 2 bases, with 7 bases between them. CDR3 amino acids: CASSIMTTYNEQFF. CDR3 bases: TGTGCCAGTAGTATAATGACTACCTACAATGAGCAGTTCTTC.

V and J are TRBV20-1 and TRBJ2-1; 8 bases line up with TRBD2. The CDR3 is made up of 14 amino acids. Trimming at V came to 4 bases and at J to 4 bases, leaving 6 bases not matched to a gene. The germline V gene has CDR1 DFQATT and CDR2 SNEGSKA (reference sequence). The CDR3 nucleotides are TGCAGTGCTACGCGGGGGGACTTATACAATGAGCAGTTCTTC. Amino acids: CSATRGDLYNEQFF.

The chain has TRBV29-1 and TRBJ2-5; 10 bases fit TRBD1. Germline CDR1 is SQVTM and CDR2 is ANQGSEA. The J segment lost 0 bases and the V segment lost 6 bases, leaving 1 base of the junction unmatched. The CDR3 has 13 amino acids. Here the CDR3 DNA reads TGCAGCGTGGGGACAGGGGACCAAGAGACCCAGTACTTC. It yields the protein CSVGTGDQETQYF.

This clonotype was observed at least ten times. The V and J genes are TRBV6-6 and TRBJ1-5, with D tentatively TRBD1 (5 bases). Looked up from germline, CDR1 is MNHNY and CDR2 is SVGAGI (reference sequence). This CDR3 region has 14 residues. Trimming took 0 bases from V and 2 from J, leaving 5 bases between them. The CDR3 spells CASSYSTGNQPQHF. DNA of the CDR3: TGTGCCAGCAGTTACTCGACAGGCAATCAGCCCCAGCATTTT.

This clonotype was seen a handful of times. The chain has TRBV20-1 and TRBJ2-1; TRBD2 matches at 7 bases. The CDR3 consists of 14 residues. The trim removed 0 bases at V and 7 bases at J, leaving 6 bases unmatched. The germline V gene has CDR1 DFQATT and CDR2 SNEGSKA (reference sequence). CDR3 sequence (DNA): TGCAGTGCTAGAGATTTAACAGCGGGAAATGAGCAGTTCTTC. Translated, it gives CSARDLTAGNEQFF.

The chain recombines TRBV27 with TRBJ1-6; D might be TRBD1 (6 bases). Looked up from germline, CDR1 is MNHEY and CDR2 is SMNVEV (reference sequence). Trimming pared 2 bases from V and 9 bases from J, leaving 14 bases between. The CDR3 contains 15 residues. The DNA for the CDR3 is TGTGCCAGCAGTTTAAGGGGGTTGAGGTCTTCACCCCTCCACTTT. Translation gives CASSLRGLRSSPLHF.

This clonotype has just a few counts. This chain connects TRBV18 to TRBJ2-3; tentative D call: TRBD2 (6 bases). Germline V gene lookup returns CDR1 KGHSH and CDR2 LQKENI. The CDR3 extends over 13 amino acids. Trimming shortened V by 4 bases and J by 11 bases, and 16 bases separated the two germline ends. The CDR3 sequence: CASSRERRVQQYF. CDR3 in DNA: TGTGCCAGCTCACGGGAGAGGAGGGTACAGCAGTATTTT.

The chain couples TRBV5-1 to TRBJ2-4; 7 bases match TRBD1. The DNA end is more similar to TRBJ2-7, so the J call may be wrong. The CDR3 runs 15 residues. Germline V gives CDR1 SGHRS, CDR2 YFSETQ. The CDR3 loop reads CASSPPGTAKLEQYF. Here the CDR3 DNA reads TGCGCCAGCAGCCCCCCCGGGACAGCAAAACTCGAGCAGTACTTC.

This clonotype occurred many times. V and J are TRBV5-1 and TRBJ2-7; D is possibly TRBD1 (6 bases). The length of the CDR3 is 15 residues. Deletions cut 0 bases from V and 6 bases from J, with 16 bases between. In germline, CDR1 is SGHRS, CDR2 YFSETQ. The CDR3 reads CASSLDDRLLGEQYF. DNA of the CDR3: TGCGCCAGCAGCTTGGATGACAGGTTGCTAGGCGAGCAGTACTTC.

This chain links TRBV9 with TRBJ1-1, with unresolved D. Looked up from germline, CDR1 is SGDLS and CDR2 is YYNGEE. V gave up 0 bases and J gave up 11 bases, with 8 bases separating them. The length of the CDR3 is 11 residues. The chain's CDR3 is CASSVDLYAFF. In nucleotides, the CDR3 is TGTGCCAGCAGCGTAGATTTGTATGCTTTCTTT.

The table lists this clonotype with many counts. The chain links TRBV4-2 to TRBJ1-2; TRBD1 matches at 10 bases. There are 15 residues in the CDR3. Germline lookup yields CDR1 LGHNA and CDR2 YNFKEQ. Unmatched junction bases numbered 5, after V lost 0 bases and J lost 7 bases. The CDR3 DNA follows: TGTGCCAGCAGCCAAGACCGGGACAGGGGTTCTGGCTACACCTTC. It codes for CASSQDRDRGSGYTF.

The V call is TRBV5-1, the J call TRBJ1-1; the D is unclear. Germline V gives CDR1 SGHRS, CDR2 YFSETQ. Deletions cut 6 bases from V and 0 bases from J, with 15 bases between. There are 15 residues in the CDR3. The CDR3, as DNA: TGCGCCAGCACCCCAGCATCCGGACTGAACACTGAAGCTTTCTTT. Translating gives CASTPASGLNTEAFF.

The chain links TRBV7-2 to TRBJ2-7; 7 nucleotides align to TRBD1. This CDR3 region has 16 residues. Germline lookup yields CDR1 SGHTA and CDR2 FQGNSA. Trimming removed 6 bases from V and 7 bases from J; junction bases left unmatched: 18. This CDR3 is CASRLRGIGSYNEQYF. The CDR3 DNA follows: TGTGCCAGCAGGCTCAGGGGGATAGGGTCCTACAATGAGCAGTACTTC.

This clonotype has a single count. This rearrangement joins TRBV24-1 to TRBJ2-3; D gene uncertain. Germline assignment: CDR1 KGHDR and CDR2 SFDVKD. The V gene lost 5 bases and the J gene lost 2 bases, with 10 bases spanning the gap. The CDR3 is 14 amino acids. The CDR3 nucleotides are TGTGCCACCAGTGGTTTTCCCAACACAGATACGCAGTATTTT. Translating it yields CATSGFPNTDTQYF.

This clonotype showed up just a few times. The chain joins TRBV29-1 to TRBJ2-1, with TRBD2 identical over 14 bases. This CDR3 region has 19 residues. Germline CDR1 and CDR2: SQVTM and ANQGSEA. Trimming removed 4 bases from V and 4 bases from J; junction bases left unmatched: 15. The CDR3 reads CSVVRPTSGRAKGYNEQFF. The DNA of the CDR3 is TGCAGCGTTGTTCGGCCGACTAGCGGGAGGGCCAAGGGGTACAATGAGCAGTTCTTC.

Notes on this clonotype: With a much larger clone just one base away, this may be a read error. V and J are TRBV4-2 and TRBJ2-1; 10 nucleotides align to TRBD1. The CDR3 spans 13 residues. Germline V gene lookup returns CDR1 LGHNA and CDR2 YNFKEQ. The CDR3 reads CASSRQGAGEQSF. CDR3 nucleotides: TGTGCCAGCAGTCGACAGGGGGCTGGCGAGCAGTCCTTC.